The following is a T cell receptor beta chain sequence with its context. This CDR3 region has 14 residues. In germline, CDR1 is LNHDA, CDR2 SQIVND (reference sequence). Then a second PCR, running about 6 to 12 cycles, was carried out with a sample-barcoded 5' primer and a J-beta primer mix. Each CDR3 protein is one row after TCRdb ran MiXCR on the 5' RACE reads. The sample consists of approximately 580,000 distinct CDR3 sequences, less than 25% of them appearing once. The data are from a study of blood T cells in healthy people across ages. At the level of the study: Capturing about one barcoded beta molecule per two T cells was achieved by template switching.

This sample also belongs to another study, concerning T cells of mothers and their children. In that study: Samples came from a few healthy Caucasian mothers and their six children. Per mother, over 9.5 million TCR beta CDR3 reads were obtained; per child, roughly 2.9 million.

Sequencing was carried out using blood. V and J are TRBV19 and TRBJ2-5; D gene ambiguous. The closer fit of TRBJ2-1 to the DNA end suggests the J call may be wrong. This TCR derives from a boy younger than 18 in good health. The chain's CDR3 is CASSIALPNNEQFF. The CDR3 nucleotides read TGTGCCAGTAGTATTGCGCTACCCAACAATGAGCAGTTCTTC.